The text below deals with one TCR beta chain. Authors' methods: Amplification from reference gene primers served as the basis for estimated nucleated cell counts. Sequencing was performed with immunoSEQ multiplex PCR; in TCRdb, only in-frame clones are kept and a portion is missing. The DNA was the basis for D and trimming; V, J and clone size are from that table. The sample has approximately 260,000 clones, about 85% seen once. Germline loops: CDR1 SGHVS, CDR2 FNYEAQ. This CDR3 is 15 amino acids long. V lost 3 bases and J lost 3, with 11 bases in between. This entry comes from a study of blood T cell repertoires in COVID-19. As for the study in general: COVID-19 samples from acute and convalescent phases originated in the United States, Italy and Spain. T cells, B-cell-depleted T cells, or PBMCs supplied cDNA or gDNA.

This receptor was identified in a man between 18 and 29 years old with active or convalescent COVID-19. This sequence joins TRBV7-6 and TRBJ2-2; possible D gene TRBD2, 5 bases. Sample: peripheral blood. The CDR3 loop is CASSFSRGYTGELFF. For the CDR3, the DNA is TGTGCCAGCAGCTTCTCTCGGGGATACACCGGGGAGCTGTTTTTT.